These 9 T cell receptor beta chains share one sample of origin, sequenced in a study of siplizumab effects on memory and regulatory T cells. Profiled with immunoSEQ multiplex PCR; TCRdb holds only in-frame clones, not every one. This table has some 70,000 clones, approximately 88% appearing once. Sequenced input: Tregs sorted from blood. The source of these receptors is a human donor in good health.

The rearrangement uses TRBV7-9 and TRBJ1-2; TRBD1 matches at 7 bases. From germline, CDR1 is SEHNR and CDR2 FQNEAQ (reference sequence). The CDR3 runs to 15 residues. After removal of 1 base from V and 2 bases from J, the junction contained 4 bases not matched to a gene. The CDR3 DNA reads TGTGCCAGCAGCTTAGGACAGGGCGGAAACTATGGCTACACCTTC. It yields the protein CASSLGQGGNYGYTF.

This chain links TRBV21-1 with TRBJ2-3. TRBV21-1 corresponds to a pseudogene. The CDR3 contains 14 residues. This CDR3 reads CASRRGRRTDTQYF. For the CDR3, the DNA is TGTGCCAGCAGAAGGGGCAGGAGGACAGATACGCAGTATTTT.

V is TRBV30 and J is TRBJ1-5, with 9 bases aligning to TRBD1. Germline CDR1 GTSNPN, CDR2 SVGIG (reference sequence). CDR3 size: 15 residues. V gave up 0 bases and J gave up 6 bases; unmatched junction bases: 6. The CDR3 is CAWSVRQGVSQPQHF. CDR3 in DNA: TGTGCCTGGAGTGTACGACAGGGGGTAAGTCAGCCCCAGCATTTT.

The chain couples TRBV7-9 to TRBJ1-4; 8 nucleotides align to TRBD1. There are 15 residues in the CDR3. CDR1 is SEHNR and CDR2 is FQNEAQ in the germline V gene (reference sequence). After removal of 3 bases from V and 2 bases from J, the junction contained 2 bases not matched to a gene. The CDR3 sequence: CASSFQGATNEKLFF. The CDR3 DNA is TGTGCCAGCAGCTTTCAGGGGGCCACTAATGAAAAACTGTTTTTT.

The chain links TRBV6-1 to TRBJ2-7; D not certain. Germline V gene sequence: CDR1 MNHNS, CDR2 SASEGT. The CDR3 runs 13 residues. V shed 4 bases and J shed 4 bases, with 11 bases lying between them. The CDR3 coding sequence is TGTGCCAGCAGTGTGGAAGCAGAGTACGAGCAGTACTTC. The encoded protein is CASSVEAEYEQYF.

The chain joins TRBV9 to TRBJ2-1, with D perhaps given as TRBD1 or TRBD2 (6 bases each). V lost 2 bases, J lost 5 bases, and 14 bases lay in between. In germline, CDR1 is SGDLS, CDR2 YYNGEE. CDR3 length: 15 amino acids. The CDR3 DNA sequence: TGTGCCAGCAGCGTCCGGGGGACATCGAACAATGAGCAGTTCTTC. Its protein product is CASSVRGTSNNEQFF.

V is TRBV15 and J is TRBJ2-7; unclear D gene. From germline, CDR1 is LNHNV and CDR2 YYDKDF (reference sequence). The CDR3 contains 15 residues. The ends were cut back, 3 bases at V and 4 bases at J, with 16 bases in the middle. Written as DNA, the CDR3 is TGTGCCACCAGCAGCAACAAGAGGAGCTTATACGAGCAGTACTTC. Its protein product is CATSSNKRSLYEQYF.

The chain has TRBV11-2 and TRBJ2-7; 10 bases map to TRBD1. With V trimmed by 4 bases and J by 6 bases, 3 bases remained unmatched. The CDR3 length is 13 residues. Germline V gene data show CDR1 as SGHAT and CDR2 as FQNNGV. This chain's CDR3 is CASSWDRGSEQYF. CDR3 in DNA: TGTGCCAGCAGCTGGGACAGGGGATCCGAGCAGTACTTC.

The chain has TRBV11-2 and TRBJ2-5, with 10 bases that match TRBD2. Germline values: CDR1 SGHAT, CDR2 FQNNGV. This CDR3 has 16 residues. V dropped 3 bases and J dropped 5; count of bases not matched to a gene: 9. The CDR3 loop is CASSFGLAVDGETQYF. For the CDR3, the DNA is TGTGCCAGCAGCTTCGGACTAGCGGTGGATGGGGAGACCCAGTACTTC.